The 6 T cell receptor beta chains presented below share a single source sample, sequenced in a study of early T cells in non-severe SARS-CoV-2 infection. One entry per CDR3 protein, called by TCRdb with MiXCR from the 5' RACE reads. The sample lists fewer than 50,000 distinct CDR3 sequences, 4% occurring once. The sample comprised whole blood. These receptors came from an adult who was a healthcare worker with PCR-confirmed SARS-CoV-2 infection or an uninfected control (not recorded which).

This clonotype was counted ten times or more. V is TRBV3-1 and J is TRBJ2-7; D is unclear. The CDR3 sequence is 12 residues long. The V gene's germline CDR1 is LGHDT and CDR2 YNNKEL (reference sequence). V lost 0 bases and J 2 bases, leaving 2 bases between the germline ends. The CDR3 DNA reads TGTGCCAGCAGCCAAGAAACCTACGAGCAGTACTTC. It codes for CASSQETYEQYF.

This clonotype has at least ten counts. The chain has TRBV7-3 and TRBJ2-2; D is unresolved. With 3 bases removed from V and 0 bases from J, the gap between germline ends came to 11 bases. CDR3 length equals 16 residues. CDR1 is SGHTA and CDR2 is FQGTGA in the germline V gene. The CDR3 nucleotides are TGTGCCAGCAGCTTTAGTGCTCCAGCGAACACCGGGGAGCTGTTTTTT. Amino acids: CASSFSAPANTGELFF. Together with reference TRBV7-3 and TRBJ2-2, the CDR3 gives the full variable domain: GAGVSQTPSNKVTEKGKYVELRCDPISGHTALYWYRQSLGQGPEFLIYFQGTGAADDSGLPNDRFFAVRPEGSVSTLKIQRTERGDSAVYLCASSFSAPANTGELFFGEGSRLTVL.

Many counts were recorded for this clonotype. The V gene is TRBV12-3 or TRBV12-4, the J gene TRBJ1-6; D perhaps matches TRBD1 (5 bases). The CDR3 consists of 16 residues. The V end lost 3 bases, the J end lost 10 bases, and 19 bases lay between the germline ends. This CDR3 reads CASSFQFGGARSPLHF. DNA for the CDR3: TGTGCCAGCAGTTTTCAGTTTGGAGGGGCGAGATCACCCCTCCACTTT.

This clonotype was seen more than once but under ten times. The chain recombines TRBV24-1 with TRBJ2-1, with D hard to call. This CDR3 is 12 amino acids long. Germline CDR1 KGHDR, CDR2 SFDVKD. Trimming left V 2 bases short and J 9 bases short, with 7 bases between. CDR3 residues: CATSDSRGEQFF. Written as DNA, the CDR3 is TGTGCCACCAGTGATTCTAGAGGTGAGCAGTTCTTC.

This chain connects TRBV12-3 or TRBV12-4 to TRBJ2-5; D is possibly TRBD1 (6 bases). V lost 2 bases to trimming and J lost 4 bases, with 20 bases between them. This CDR3 comprises 17 residues. The CDR3 coding sequence is TGTGCCAGCAGTTTACAGGTTGATGGCAGGGGCGGAGAGACCCAGTACTTC. Protein product: CASSLQVDGRGGETQYF.

This clonotype was recorded a few times. V gene TRBV9 combines with J gene TRBJ2-1; TRBD2 might be the D (6 bases). This CDR3 region has 13 residues. Germline-derived CDR1 and CDR2 are SGDLS and YYNGEE. V lost 5 bases to trimming and J lost 5 bases, with 11 bases between them. The CDR3: CASSRRANNEQFF. CDR3 sequence (DNA): TGTGCCAGCAGTAGGAGGGCAAACAATGAGCAGTTCTTC.